The 30 T cell receptor beta chains below all came from one sample that was sequenced in a study of shared clonotypes between healthy human individuals. The repertoire was sequenced with immunoSEQ multiplex PCR; TCRdb's copy has only in-frame clones and lacks some. Found here are 2 million to 2.5 million clones, approximately 93% of them singletons; the top ten hold about 0.41%. The sample taken for sequencing was naive CD4+ T cells from PBMCs. Regarding subset: CD45RA+ positively selected. Source of these receptors: a man aged 18 to 35 in good health. Some clones in this sample may be carry-over from other donors' samples.

The chain recombines TRBV4-1 with TRBJ2-5; D gene ambiguous. Trimming shortened V by 2 bases and J by 4 bases, and 8 bases separated the two germline ends. This CDR3 region has 13 residues. Germline CDR1 MGHRA, CDR2 YSYEKL. Written as DNA, the CDR3 is TGCGCCAGCAGCCAATTTCCCCCAGAGACCCAGTACTTC. It codes for CASSQFPPETQYF.

This chain links TRBV7-2 with TRBJ2-7; D is possibly TRBD2 (6 bases). Trimming pared 5 bases from V and 4 bases from J, leaving 18 bases between. This CDR3 is 15 amino acids long. In germline, CDR1 is SGHTA, CDR2 FQGNSA. CDR3 loop: CASSGGTRGGYEQYF. The CDR3 region has the DNA TGTGCCAGCAGCGGGGGGACGAGGGGTGGATACGAGCAGTACTTC.

As concerns this clone: Given the absence of the conserved phenylalanine or tryptophan at the CDR3 end, a read error is likely. The chain is built from TRBV6-5 and TRBJ2-7; possible D gene TRBD2, 6 bases. Germline V gene sequence: CDR1 MNHEY, CDR2 SVGAGI. The V end was cut by 7 bases, the J end by 4 bases, with 14 bases between. This CDR3 comprises 13 residues. As DNA, the CDR3 is TGTGCCAGCATGAAGGTCGGGAGTTACGAGCAGTACCTC. Translated, it gives CASMKVGSYEQYL.

V is TRBV7-9 and J is TRBJ2-3, with a possible D match to TRBD1 (6 bases). The length of the CDR3 is 16 residues. With 5 bases removed from V and 1 base from J, the gap between germline ends came to 16 bases. Germline V gene data show CDR1 as SEHNR and CDR2 as FQNEAQ (reference sequence). The CDR3 nucleotides are TGTGCCAGCAGCAGCACCTGGAGACAGGGCACAGATACGCAGTATTTT. It encodes CASSSTWRQGTDTQYF.

V and J are TRBV27 and TRBJ2-7, with D possibly TRBD2 on 5 matching bases. The CDR3 consists of 14 residues. V lost 5 bases and J 6 bases, leaving 17 bases between the germline ends. CDR1 is MNHEY and CDR2 is SMNVEV in the germline V gene (reference sequence). CDR3 in amino acids: CASSPTLAGGEQYF. The CDR3 DNA reads as TGTGCCAGCAGTCCCACCTTGGCGGGCGGCGAGCAGTACTTC.

V is TRBV18 and J is TRBJ2-3; no clear D. The CDR3 has 13 amino acids. Trimming cost V 8 bases and J 6 bases, with 15 bases left between them. The germline CDR1 and CDR2 sequences are KGHSH and LQKENI. This CDR3 is CASAPAELDTQYF. The CDR3 coding sequence is TGTGCCAGCGCCCCGGCCGAGCTGGATACGCAGTATTTT.

The chain has TRBV5-1 and TRBJ2-5; D remains unclear. CDR1 SGHRS and CDR2 YFSETQ come from the germline V gene. The V end lost 1 base, the J end lost 1 base, and 11 bases lay between the germline ends. This CDR3 spans 15 amino acids. The CDR3 DNA reads TGCGCCAGCAGCTTGAGGTCAGTCCCCCAAGAGACCCAGTACTTC. This gives the protein CASSLRSVPQETQYF.

The V and J genes are TRBV4-3 and TRBJ1-2, with D hard to call. CDR3 size: 15 residues. The germline CDR1 and CDR2 sequences are LGHNA and YSLEER. Deletions cut 1 base from V and 4 bases from J, with 13 bases between. As DNA, the CDR3 is TGCGCCAGCAGCCAAGGCAACGGTTTCTTCTATGGCTACACCTTC. Protein: CASSQGNGFFYGYTF.

This sequence joins TRBV5-1 and TRBJ2-1; 15 positions match TRBD2. The trim removed 6 bases at V and 2 bases at J, leaving 9 bases unmatched. Germline CDR1 and CDR2: SGHRS and YFSETQ. The CDR3 runs to 18 residues. CDR3 DNA sequence: TGCGCCAGCACCAGGACTAGCGGGAGGGCCGGGACCTACAATGAGCAGTTCTTC. Amino acids: CASTRTSGRAGTYNEQFF.

The chain couples TRBV10-2 to TRBJ2-7, with 11 positions matching TRBD2. The junction had 3 bases not matched to a gene; V was cut back by 6 bases and J by 2 bases. Germline V gene sequence: CDR1 WSHSY, CDR2 SAAADI. This CDR3 region has 14 residues. For the CDR3, the DNA is TGCGCCAGCAGGGCGACTAGCGGGGCCTACGAGCAGTACTTC. Its translation: CASRATSGAYEQYF.

The rearrangement links TRBV5-6 to TRBJ2-7; TRBD2 matches 15 bases. The CDR3 is made up of 15 amino acids. Per the germline V gene, CDR1 is SGHDT and CDR2 is YYEEEE. V was pared by 4 bases and J by 4 bases, with 3 bases of the junction left unmatched. The CDR3 region has the DNA TGTGCCAGCAGCGGGGGGACTAGCGGGAGGTACGAGCAGTACTTC. Translated: CASSGGTSGRYEQYF.

This chain joins TRBV7-6 and TRBJ2-7; tentatively, D is TRBD2 (5 bases). Germline V lookup: CDR1 SGHVS, CDR2 FNYEAQ. Trimming cost V 4 bases and J 5 bases, with 12 bases left between them. There are 13 residues in the CDR3. The CDR3 coding sequence is TGTGCCAGCAGCTCGCGGGTGGCGGACGAGCAGTACTTC. Protein sequence: CASSSRVADEQYF.

Notes on this clone: The same CDR3 can be traced to other DNA sequences in this sample. This chain joins TRBV25-1 and TRBJ2-7; D not resolved. Trimming removed 4 bases at V and 3 bases at J, with 4 bases between. The germline CDR1 and CDR2 sequences are MGHDK and SYGVNS. The length of the CDR3 is 11 residues. The CDR3 sequence is CASSGLYEQYF. The CDR3 DNA reads as TGTGCCAGCAGTGGCCTCTACGAGCAGTACTTC.

The chain links TRBV4-3 to TRBJ2-7; no firm D call. Germline V gene sequence: CDR1 LGHNA, CDR2 YSLEER. The CDR3 runs 15 residues. Trimming removed 1 base at V and 2 bases at J, with 12 bases between. The CDR3: CASSQVLAVTYEQYF. CDR3 nucleotide sequence: TGCGCCAGCAGCCAAGTATTAGCCGTCACCTACGAGCAGTACTTC.

The chain links TRBV7-9 to TRBJ1-2; D unclear. Germline values: CDR1 SEHNR, CDR2 FQNEAQ (reference sequence). V was pared by 5 bases and J by 5 bases, with 12 bases between. The CDR3 runs to 13 residues. CDR3 protein: CASSTSPGYGYTF. The CDR3 region has the DNA TGTGCCAGCAGCACATCTCCGGGATATGGCTACACCTTC. Full variable domain (outside the CDR3, taken from reference TRBV7-9 and TRBJ1-2): DTGVSQNPRHKITKRGQNVTFRCDPISEHNRLYWYRQTLGQGPEFLTYFQNEAQLEKSRLLSDRFSAERPKGSFSTLEIQRTEQGDSAMYLCASSTSPGYGYTFGSGTRLTVV.

This clone was counted between two and nine times. The chain combines TRBV11-3 with TRBJ2-2, with D possibly matching TRBD2 (6 bases). The ends were cut back, 6 bases at V and 7 bases at J, with 12 bases in the middle. The germline V gene has CDR1 SGHNT and CDR2 YENEEA. CDR3 size: 13 residues. The DNA for the CDR3 is TGTGCCAGCAGATGGGGGGACGGCGGGGAGCTGTTTTTT. Its translation: CASRWGDGGELFF.

This clone was counted once. V gene TRBV15 combines with J gene TRBJ2-3; no clear D gene. The CDR3 extends over 13 amino acids. V shed 0 bases and J shed 5 bases, with 6 bases lying between them. Germline CDR1 and CDR2: LNHNV and YYDKDF (reference sequence). The CDR3 loop is CATSREKVDTQYF. The CDR3, as DNA: TGTGCCACCAGCAGAGAGAAGGTAGATACGCAGTATTTT.

V usage is TRBV15 and J usage is TRBJ2-1; no firm D call. The V and J ends lost 1 base and 16 bases respectively, with 17 bases between them. The CDR3 totals 13 residues. Germline V gene lookup returns CDR1 LNHNV and CDR2 YYDKDF (reference sequence). The CDR3 spells CATSRGGARGYFF. CDR3 in DNA: TGTGCCACCAGCAGAGGCGGAGCCCGAGGCTACTTCTTC.

The chain couples TRBV6-1 to TRBJ2-1, with D unclear. CDR1 MNHNS and CDR2 SASEGT come from the germline V gene. This CDR3 contains 12 residues. Trimming took 2 bases from V and 7 from J, leaving 6 bases between them. The CDR3 DNA reads as TGTGCCAGCAGTGAAAGGTGGAATGAGCAGTTCTTC. It specifies CASSERWNEQFF.

V gene TRBV9 combines with J gene TRBJ2-1; D possibly corresponds to TRBD1 (5 bases). The CDR3 contains 13 residues. Between the trimmed V and J ends, which lost 4 bases and 6 bases, there was a span of 11 bases. CDR1 is SGDLS, CDR2 YYNGEE, per germline. CDR3 DNA sequence: TGTGCCAGCAGCCCTCAGGGTCCCAATGAGCAGTTCTTC. Translated: CASSPQGPNEQFF.

CDR3: CASSRTGTPGPDTQYF. The CDR3 DNA sequence: TGTGCCAGCAGCCGTACCGGGACCCCCGGACCAGATACGCAGTATTTT. The chain joins TRBV4-2 to TRBJ2-3; D assignment may be TRBD1 or TRBD2 (5 bases each). The CDR3 runs to 16 residues. Germline V gene lookup returns CDR1 LGHNA and CDR2 YNFKEQ. The ends were cut back, 4 bases at V and 4 bases at J, with 18 bases in the middle.

V usage is TRBV28 and J usage is TRBJ1-1; TRBD1 matches 7 bases. The CDR3 extends over 12 amino acids. Germline values: CDR1 MDHEN, CDR2 SYDVKM. J was trimmed by 11 bases and V by 0 bases; bases with no gene match: 3. This CDR3 reads CASSLWGQTAFF. The DNA for the CDR3 is TGTGCCAGCAGTTTATGGGGACAGACGGCTTTCTTT.

This clone was picked up a small number of times. DNA of the CDR3: TGTGCCAGCAGCTTGTATTCACACTGGGAGCTGTTTTTT. Translation: CASSLYSHWELFF. This rearrangement joins TRBV5-6 to TRBJ2-2; unclear D gene. Trimming pared 1 base from V and 9 bases from J, leaving 10 bases between. The length of the CDR3 is 13 residues. CDR1 and CDR2 from the germline V gene are SGHDT and YYEEEE.

The J gene is TRBJ2-5, the V gene TRBV9; TRBD2 agrees at 7 bases. The CDR3 has 15 residues. J lost 4 bases, V lost 0 bases, and 6 bases had no gene match. Germline assignment: CDR1 SGDLS and CDR2 YYNGEE. Written as DNA, the CDR3 is TGTGCCAGCAGCGTAGGAGGGAGGGAGGCAGAGACCCAGTACTTC. Translated, it gives CASSVGGREAETQYF.

The chain recombines TRBV6-6 with TRBJ2-5; D perhaps matches TRBD2 (6 bases). Per germline, CDR1 MNHNY and CDR2 SVGAGI (reference sequence). This CDR3 spans 16 amino acids. V lost 7 bases and J 0 bases, leaving 18 bases between the germline ends. Written as DNA, the CDR3 is TGTGCCAGCATTTTATCGGCGGGGAGAAACCAAGAGACCCAGTACTTC. This encodes CASILSAGRNQETQYF.

This clone showed up just a few times. This sample includes further DNA sequences coding for the same CDR3. The chain uses TRBV6-6 and TRBJ1-1; the D gene is possibly TRBD1 (5 bases). This CDR3 contains 13 residues. In germline, CDR1 is MNHNY, CDR2 SVGAGI (reference sequence). Trimming removed 5 bases from V and 2 bases from J, with 9 bases in between. CDR3 sequence (DNA): TGTGCCAGCAGTCTAGACAGTAACACTGAAGCTTTCTTT. This gives the protein CASSLDSNTEAFF.

There are a few counts of this clone. CDR3 region: CASSDRRAGYTF. DNA of the CDR3: TGTGCCAGCAGTGACCGCAGGGCGGGCTACACCTTC. This chain uses TRBV6-5 with TRBJ1-2, with D tentatively TRBD1 (5 bases). CDR1 and CDR2 (germline): MNHEY, SVGAGI. V shed 5 bases and J shed 8 bases, with 12 bases lying between them. The CDR3 is made up of 12 amino acids.

The rearrangement uses TRBV5-5 and TRBJ2-7; D gene unclear. Trimming removed 4 bases from V and 0 bases from J, with 14 bases in between. The CDR3 totals 15 residues. Germline V gene data show CDR1 as SGHKS and CDR2 as YYEKEE (reference sequence). In DNA, the CDR3 is TGTGCCAGCAGCCCCTCGGCCAGCAACTCCTACGAGCAGTACTTC. Translated: CASSPSASNSYEQYF.

This sequence joins TRBV7-3 and TRBJ2-5; unclear D gene. The CDR3 consists of 13 residues. The V gene's germline CDR1 is SGHTA and CDR2 FQGTGA. Trimming cost V 1 base and J 5 bases, with 8 bases left between them. CDR3 in amino acids: CASSLNTGETQYF. The CDR3 region has the DNA TGTGCCAGCAGCTTAAACACGGGCGAGACCCAGTACTTC.

The rearrangement joins TRBV14 to TRBJ2-3; the D call may be TRBD1 or TRBD2 (6 bases each). The V and J ends lost 0 bases and 3 bases respectively, with 13 bases between them. This CDR3 comprises 16 residues. Germline V lookup: CDR1 SGHDN, CDR2 FVKESK. In DNA, the CDR3 is TGTGCCAGCAGCCAAGATCGGGGGCAGGGGACAGATACGCAGTATTTT. Its protein is CASSQDRGQGTDTQYF.